This T cell receptor (beta chain) was identified in a study of blood T cell repertoires in COVID-19. Clones were read by immunoSEQ multiplex PCR, and TCRdb kept only the in-frame ones, dropping some. The sample lists 300,000 to 400,000 clones, roughly 90% occurring once. Germline V gene sequence: CDR1 SQVTM, CDR2 ANQGSEA. V was pared by 5 bases and J by 3 bases, with 8 bases between. CDR3 length: 12 residues. This receptor was identified in a man aged 55 to 69 who had recovered from COVID-19. This chain connects TRBV29-1 to TRBJ1-5, with D possibly matching TRBD1 (5 bases). Sequenced sample: PBMCs or T cells enriched from blood (not recorded which). The CDR3 here is CSVRGNNQPQHF. As DNA, the CDR3 is TGCAGCGTTCGGGGGAACAATCAGCCCCAGCATTTT.